This passage covers 27 T cell receptor beta chains from one sample sequenced in a study of blood T cell repertoires in COVID-19. Only in-frame clones appear in the TCRdb table, and some are missing; sequencing was by immunoSEQ multiplex PCR. Here the sample spans 61,000 or so clones, 85% to 90% being singletons. Sequencing used peripheral blood. These receptors were obtained from a woman aged 80 or over with active COVID-19.

The gene calls are TRBV7-9 and TRBJ1-5, with 7 bases lining up with TRBD1. Trimming removed 5 bases from V and 5 bases from J; junction bases left unmatched: 3. The length of the CDR3 is 13 residues. The germline CDR1 and CDR2 sequences are SEHNR and FQNEAQ (reference sequence). The CDR3 coding sequence is TGTGCCAGCAGCCGAGACAGGGATCAGCCCCAGCATTTT. As protein: CASSRDRDQPQHF.

The V and J genes are TRBV5-1 and TRBJ2-3, with a tentative D call TRBD1 (5 bases). The CDR3 covers 13 residues. V was trimmed by 2 bases and J by 2 bases, leaving 6 bases between them. Germline V lookup: CDR1 SGHRS, CDR2 YFSETQ. This chain's CDR3 is CASSFRATDTQYF. The CDR3 bases are TGCGCCAGCAGCTTCAGGGCCACAGATACGCAGTATTTT.

This chain connects TRBV11-1 to TRBJ1-2; TRBD1 matches at 7 bases. Germline-derived CDR1 and CDR2 are SGHAT and FQDESV (reference sequence). With 5 bases clipped from V and 7 bases from J, the junction kept 10 bases outside the gene matches. This CDR3 is 14 amino acids long. The CDR3 sequence is CASSRRDSGFGYTF. The DNA for the CDR3 is TGTGCCAGCAGCCGCCGGGACAGCGGTTTTGGCTACACCTTC.

CDR3 sequence (DNA): TGTGCCAGCATTAATAGCAACTATGGCTACACCTTC. It translates to CASINSNYGYTF. The chain joins TRBV28 to TRBJ1-2; D remains ambiguous. Germline loops: CDR1 MDHEN, CDR2 SYDVKM. Between the trimmed V and J ends, which lost 7 bases and 2 bases, there was a span of 8 bases. This CDR3 comprises 12 residues.

The chain couples TRBV5-1 to TRBJ2-5; 8 bases are shared with TRBD2. Germline CDR1 is SGHRS and CDR2 is YFSETQ. This CDR3 region has 14 residues. With 4 bases clipped from V and 4 bases from J, the junction kept 6 bases outside the gene matches. CDR3 amino acids: CASSPRGGGETQYF. CDR3 nucleotides: TGCGCCAGCAGCCCCCGGGGGGGTGGAGAGACCCAGTACTTC.

The J gene is TRBJ1-5, the V gene TRBV19; TRBD1 might be the D (6 bases). V lost 4 bases and J lost 0, with 10 bases in between. The CDR3 sequence is 15 residues long. CDR1 and CDR2 (germline): LNHDA, SQIVND (reference sequence). CDR3 sequence: CASSTNRVSNQPQHF. CDR3 nucleotides: TGTGCCAGTAGTACCAACAGGGTTAGCAATCAGCCCCAGCATTTT.

In DNA form, the CDR3 reads TGTGCCAGTAGTGAGAGCGGCGGAAGGCACATTCAGTACTTC. Amino acid sequence: CASSESGGRHIQYF. The rearrangement joins TRBV19 to TRBJ2-4, with D tentatively TRBD2 (5 bases). Germline V lookup: CDR1 LNHDA, CDR2 SQIVND (reference sequence). The germline V and J ends were trimmed by 5 bases and 8 bases, with 16 bases remaining between them. The CDR3 is 14 residues long.

This clone was picked up many times. V gene TRBV25-1 combines with J gene TRBJ2-7; D is perhaps TRBD2 (6 bases). The germline V and J ends were trimmed by 9 bases and 3 bases, with 9 bases remaining between them. The V gene's germline CDR1 is MGHDK and CDR2 SYGVNS. The CDR3 spans 11 residues. In DNA form, the CDR3 reads TGTGCCAGTGGGGGGAGCTACGAGCAGTACTTC. Translated, it gives CASGGSYEQYF.

The V call is TRBV6-1, the J call TRBJ2-3; possibly TRBD2 for D (7 bases). The CDR3 is 15 amino acids. Germline V gives CDR1 MNHNS, CDR2 SASEGT. V was clipped by 2 bases and J by 1 base, with 10 bases between them. CDR3 DNA: TGTGCCAGCAGTGAACGGGGGGCCGGCACAGATACGCAGTATTTT. Translating gives CASSERGAGTDTQYF.

J is TRBJ1-1 and V is TRBV30; D is perhaps TRBD1 (6 bases). CDR3 length: 13 residues. CDR1 and CDR2 (germline): GTSNPN, SVGIG (reference sequence). Between the trimmed V and J ends, which lost 0 bases and 8 bases, there was a span of 13 bases. This chain's CDR3 is CAWSVRGGREAFF. Written as DNA, the CDR3 is TGTGCCTGGAGTGTACGCGGGGGCAGGGAAGCTTTCTTT. Supplemented by reference TRBV30 and TRBJ1-1, the full variable domain reads SQTIHQWPATLVQPVGSPLSLECTVEGTSNPNLYWYRQAAGRGLQLLFYSVGIGQISSEVPQNLSASRPQDRQFILSSKKLLLSDSGFYLCAWSVRGGREAFFGQGTRLTVV.

The chain has TRBV5-1 and TRBJ2-3, with D maybe TRBD2 (5 bases). CDR1 is SGHRS, CDR2 YFSETQ, per germline. Between the trimmed V and J ends, which lost 4 bases and 0 bases, there was a span of 21 bases. The CDR3 covers 18 residues. CDR3 nucleotides: TGCGCCAGCAGCCCCACGGGAATCAAGGACGGGAGCACAGATACGCAGTATTTT. This sequence encodes CASSPTGIKDGSTDTQYF.

This chain connects TRBV24-1 to TRBJ2-7; D is possibly TRBD1 (5 bases). With 4 bases removed from V and 6 bases from J, the gap between germline ends came to 15 bases. The CDR3 sequence is 14 residues long. Germline CDR1 is KGHDR and CDR2 is SFDVKD. Here the CDR3 DNA reads TGTGCCACCAGTGACCCCACAGGAACGGGCGAGCAGTACTTC. It specifies CATSDPTGTGEQYF.

This chain links TRBV28 with TRBJ2-7; 8 nucleotides line up with TRBD2. The CDR3 is made up of 15 amino acids. The germline V gene has CDR1 MDHEN and CDR2 SYDVKM. Germline trimming cut 6 bases from V and 3 bases from J; bases unmatched to any gene: 10. This CDR3 reads CASSTPGREGYEQYF. The CDR3 DNA is TGTGCCAGCAGCACTCCCGGGAGGGAAGGCTACGAGCAGTACTTC.

This sequence joins TRBV6-4 and TRBJ2-3; 9 bases line up with TRBD2. The germline V gene encodes CDR1 MRHNA and CDR2 SNTAGT. The trim removed 4 bases at V and 5 bases at J, leaving 13 bases unmatched. This CDR3 has 17 amino acids. CDR3 DNA sequence: TGTGCCAGCAGTGCCCAATCGGCGGGGGGGCCTAGAGATACGCAGTATTTT. It yields the protein CASSAQSAGGPRDTQYF.

J is TRBJ2-5 and V is TRBV7-8, with D possibly TRBD1 on 5 matching bases. This CDR3 spans 14 amino acids. Germline values: CDR1 SGHVS, CDR2 FQNEAQ. Trimming stripped 1 base from V and 5 bases from J, with 11 bases between. The CDR3 loop reads CASSLGFAGETQYF. The CDR3 DNA reads as TGTGCCAGCAGCTTAGGGTTCGCAGGGGAGACCCAGTACTTC.

This chain joins TRBV30 and TRBJ1-6, with 8 bases fitting TRBD1. Per the germline V gene, CDR1 is GTSNPN and CDR2 is SVGIG (reference sequence). The ends lost 2 bases at V and 8 bases at J; junction bases unmatched: 11. This CDR3 region has 16 residues. The CDR3 nucleotides read TGTGCCTGGAGTCCGGGGGCAGGGGGCGCCGATTCACCCCTCCACTTT. Translation gives CAWSPGAGGADSPLHF.

This chain uses TRBV6-2 or TRBV6-3 with TRBJ2-7; D unclear. The V and J ends lost 5 bases and 3 bases respectively, with 8 bases between them. CDR1 MNHEY and CDR2 SVGEGT come from the germline V gene. The CDR3 totals 12 residues. The CDR3 region has the DNA TGTGCCAGCAGTGAGCAGGACTACGAGCAGTACTTC. Amino acid sequence: CASSEQDYEQYF.

CDR3 residues: CASSRTHRGYEQFF. The CDR3 DNA reads as TGTGCCAGCAGTCGCACCCACAGGGGATATGAGCAGTTCTTC. This sequence joins TRBV6-5 and TRBJ2-1, with 7 bases lining up with TRBD1. Germline-derived CDR1 and CDR2 are MNHEY and SVGAGI. The CDR3 consists of 14 residues. V dropped 5 bases and J dropped 8; count of bases not matched to a gene: 9.

The chain links TRBV6-6 to TRBJ1-5; D is undetermined. Trimming pared 5 bases from V and 0 bases from J, leaving 17 bases between. The germline CDR1 and CDR2 sequences are MNHNY and SVGAGI (reference sequence). The CDR3 loop spans 17 amino acids. CDR3 DNA: TGTGCCAGCAGTCCCTCCCGCTGGGAGTTTAGCAATCAGCCCCAGCATTTT. Translation: CASSPSRWEFSNQPQHF.

This clone was found a few times. The chain uses TRBV6-6 and TRBJ1-3, with D possibly TRBD1 on 6 matching bases. There are 13 residues in the CDR3. V shed 10 bases and J shed 2 bases, with 12 bases lying between them. CDR1 is MNHNY, CDR2 SVGAGI, per germline (reference sequence). CDR3 loop: CATLPGAGNTIYF. The CDR3 coding sequence is TGTGCCACCCTCCCAGGGGCTGGAAACACCATATATTTT.

The chain has TRBV3-1 (or the pseudogene TRBV3-2) and TRBJ2-3; D is perhaps TRBD2 (5 bases). This CDR3 contains 13 residues. Between the trimmed V and J ends, which lost 5 bases and 7 bases, there was a span of 13 bases. Germline V gene lookup returns CDR1 LGHDT and CDR2 YNNKEL (reference sequence). The CDR3 here is CASSVRTGYTQYF. Here the CDR3 DNA reads TGTGCCAGCAGCGTGCGGACTGGCTATACGCAGTATTTT.

The chain couples TRBV7-2 to TRBJ1-2; D not resolved. From germline, CDR1 is SGHTA and CDR2 FQGNSA. The CDR3 is 13 residues long. V was pared by 5 bases and J by 2 bases, with 9 bases between. In DNA form, the CDR3 reads TGTGCCAGCAGCCCCCAACTCAACTATGGCTACACCTTC. Amino acids: CASSPQLNYGYTF.

V and J are TRBV6-5 and TRBJ2-7; perhaps TRBD2 as D (6 bases). Germline CDR1 MNHEY, CDR2 SVGAGI. The ends were cut back, 8 bases at V and 4 bases at J, with 15 bases in the middle. This CDR3 region has 13 residues. The CDR3 protein is CASVAGGTYEQYF. The CDR3 DNA sequence: TGTGCCAGCGTGGCCGGGGGAACATACGAGCAGTACTTC.

The J gene is TRBJ1-2, the V gene TRBV5-1, with 7 bases lining up with TRBD1. V dropped 0 bases and J dropped 6; count of bases not matched to a gene: 5. Germline assignment: CDR1 SGHRS and CDR2 YFSETQ. The CDR3 runs to 14 residues. The CDR3, as DNA: TGCGCCAGCAGCTTGGTAGGGGGCGCGCATGGCTACACCTTC. It yields the protein CASSLVGGAHGYTF. The full variable domain, its missing parts supplied by reference TRBV5-1 and TRBJ1-2, is KAGVTQTPRYLIKTRGQQVTLSCSPISGHRSVSWYQQTPGQGLQFLFEYFSETQRNKGNFPGRFSGRQFSNSRSEMNVSTLELGDSALYLCASSLVGGAHGYTFGSGTRLTVV.

The chain couples TRBV4-1 to TRBJ2-3; D is possibly TRBD2 (5 bases). The ends were cut back, 0 bases at V and 0 bases at J, with 16 bases in the middle. Germline V lookup: CDR1 MGHRA, CDR2 YSYEKL. CDR3 length equals 18 residues. The CDR3 nucleotides read TGCGCCAGCAGCCAAGACGCCGAGGGCCTATATAGCACAGATACGCAGTATTTT. Its translation: CASSQDAEGLYSTDTQYF.

The CDR3 reads CASSPTPQTGLTEAFF. The CDR3 DNA reads TGTGCCAGCAGCCCAACCCCACAGACAGGTCTCACTGAAGCTTTCTTT. V and J are TRBV7-2 and TRBJ1-1, with D possibly being TRBD1 (6 bases). Between the trimmed V and J ends, which lost 5 bases and 4 bases, there was a span of 20 bases. Germline CDR1 and CDR2: SGHTA and FQGNSA. This CDR3 has 16 amino acids.

The chain combines TRBV3-1 (or the pseudogene TRBV3-2) with TRBJ2-6, with 11 nucleotides matching TRBD2. Germline trimming cut 3 bases from V and 4 bases from J; bases unmatched to any gene: 5. Germline-derived CDR1 and CDR2 are LGHDT and YNNKEL (reference sequence). The length of the CDR3 is 17 residues. In DNA form, the CDR3 reads TGTGCCAGCAGCCAGACTAGCGGGGCGGAAGGGGCCAACGTCCTGACTTTC. Translating it yields CASSQTSGAEGANVLTF.